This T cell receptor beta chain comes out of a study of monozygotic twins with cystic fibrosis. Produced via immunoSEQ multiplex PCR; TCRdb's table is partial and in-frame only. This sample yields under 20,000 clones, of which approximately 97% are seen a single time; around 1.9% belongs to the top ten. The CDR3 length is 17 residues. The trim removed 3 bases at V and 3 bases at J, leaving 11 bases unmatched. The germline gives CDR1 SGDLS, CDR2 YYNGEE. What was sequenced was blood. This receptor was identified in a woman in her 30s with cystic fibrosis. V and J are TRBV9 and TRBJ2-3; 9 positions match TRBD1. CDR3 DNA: TGTGCCAGCAGCGGGACAGTACAGGGGGCAGCTACAGATACGCAGTATTTT. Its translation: CASSGTVQGAATDTQYF. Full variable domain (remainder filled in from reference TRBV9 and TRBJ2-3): DSGVTQTPKHLITATGQRVTLRCSPRSGDLSVYWYQQSLDQGLQFLIQYYNGEERAKGNILERFSAQQFPDLHSELNLSSLELGDSALYFCASSGTVQGAATDTQYFGPGTRLTVL.